The clone carrying this T cell receptor (beta chain) was recorded many times. Its antigen is unidentified. The data were obtained in a study of Graves' ophthalmopathy and Graves' hyperthyroidism. Study results and caveats: Discrimination between ophthalmopathy and stable hyperthyroidism by a 13-signature model showed approximately 89% sensitivity and roughly 81% specificity. The model's ophthalmopathy progression predictions had approximately 69% sensitivity and 72.22% specificity.

Ophthalmopathy in the donors was of moderate-to-severe activity, with CAS ≥3, NOSPECS ≥4 and duration under 3 months. The CDR3 runs 17 residues. The V segment lost 0 bases and the J segment 6 bases; nucleotides outside the gene matches: 12. The germline gives CDR1 DFQATT, CDR2 SNEGSKA (reference sequence). As the template, RNA transcripts were used to amplify TCR beta CDR3 regions. Amplification began with first-round RT-PCR using HTBI primers, then second-round multiplex PCR was performed. TCRdb redid the calling of the multiplex PCR reads with MiXCR, one entry per CDR3 protein. The sample holds 150,000 to 200,000 distinct CDR3 sequences; roughly two fifths are singletons and the top ten take around 9.3%.

V usage is TRBV20-1 and J usage is TRBJ2-7; TRBD2 aligns across 12 bases. This receptor was taken from a man aged 30-40 years with Graves' ophthalmopathy. Material for sequencing was peripheral blood. The DNA for the CDR3 is TGCAGTGCTAGAGATTACCCTTTGACTAGCGGGAGCGGCGAGCAGTACTTC. Translated: CSARDYPLTSGSGEQYF.